This T cell receptor beta chain is drawn from a study of T cell responses to AZD1222 COVID-19 vaccine. Study results and caveats: With dominance at 160-218 and 743-854, vaccine-associated CD4 TCRs spanned spike. Baseline serostatus was positive in only six AZD1222 recipients. Among the donors, most were white British and more were female, and clonal diversity was possibly underestimated. A rise in Spike-specific TCR breadth and depth followed two AZD1222 doses.

The CDR3 sequence is 15 residues long. Germline assignment: CDR1 MDHEN and CDR2 SYDVKM. V was shortened by 3 bases and J by 4 bases, with 15 bases between the two germline ends. As concerns this clone: Its specificity is unknown.

The protocol was immunoSEQ multiplex PCR, while the TCRdb copy is restricted to in-frame clones and leaves out a portion. This repertoire shows about 15,000 clones, about 87% found once; its top ten account for about 2.7%. The receptor comes from an adult who received the AZD1222 COVID-19 vaccine. V and J are TRBV28 and TRBJ1-2, with D perhaps TRBD1 (5 bases). Here the sequenced sample was peripheral blood, taken 28 days after the second AZD1222 dose. The CDR3 bases are TGTGCCAGCAGTTTGTTAGGAGGGGCTGGCTATGGCTACACCTTC. This translates into CASSLLGGAGYGYTF.